The present T cell receptor (beta chain) was sequenced within a study of cytomegalovirus exposure and HLA in healthy donors. Study-wide results and caveats: Reports credit the classifier with highly specific, highly sensitive diagnosis of cytomegalovirus status.

This clone has only a few counts. Its antigen is still unknown. The CDR3 is 15 amino acids. Germline V gene lookup returns CDR1 SNHLY and CDR2 FYNNEI. The V and J ends lost 5 bases and 4 bases respectively, with 14 bases between them. The PCR made use of 60 Vbeta and 13 Jbeta primers. TCRdb's table, derived via immunoSEQ multiplex PCR, lists solely in-frame clones and lacks some. The sample carries some 180,000 clones, roughly 13% recorded once. The V gene is TRBV2, the J gene TRBJ2-2; D gene ambiguous. The sequencing input was PBMCs. The clonotype comes from a man aged 50-60 years in good health and CMV-seropositive. The CDR3 sequence is CASSRSRQLTGELFF. The CDR3 DNA reads TGTGCCAGCAGTCGCTCGAGGCAGCTCACCGGGGAGCTGTTTTTT.